This T cell receptor (beta chain) comes out of a study of OX40 agonist ivuxolimab in advanced cancers. For the study in its entirety: Ivuxolimab, which targeted the costimulatory receptor OX40 (CD134), was an agonistic, fully human IgG2 monoclonal antibody. Among the roughly 50 dose-escalation patients, approximately 20 had hepatocellular carcinoma, some 15 melanoma, 9 renal cell carcinoma and 9 head and neck cancer. Intravenous ivuxolimab was administered to patients every 2 weeks at six dose levels: 0.01, 0.1, 0.3, 1.5, 3 and 10 mg/kg. Peripheral TCRbeta sequencing aimed to test whether ivuxolimab altered TCR sequence diversity and caused clonal T-cell expansion. Patients were allowed to have had prior anti-PD-1, anti-PD-L1 or anti-CTLA-4 therapy, and roughly 40% of the dose-escalation patients had previously received checkpoint inhibitors. A male proportion of around 80% and a mean age of around 60 years, ranging from 23 to 79, were recorded for the dose-escalation cohort. The monotherapy dose-escalation portion (N of about 50 patients) of the phase I ivuxolimab trial is reported in the paper. Partial responses occurred in three dose-escalation patients, of whom one had hepatocellular carcinoma and two had cutaneous melanoma. What the study reported, not specific to this receptor: On average, CD8+ T cells showed more expanded clones than CD4+ T cells after ivuxolimab. At doses of 0.1 to 3.0 mg/kg, clonal expansion of both CD4+ and CD8+ T cells in blood was seen between baseline and week 6. Low levels of normalized T-cell clonal expansion were also shown by some nonresponding patients. In the 0.1-3.0 mg/kg groups, partial responders had among the lowest normalized peripheral clonal expansion, particularly in CD8+ T cells. The antigen specificity of the peripheral T cells that underwent clonal expansion was not determined.

Taken from cysteine to phenylalanine, the CDR3 has 15 residues. The retained sequence is limited to the CDR3, 45 bases, with the frame set at the first base. The junction shows trimming of 0 bases on V and 2 bases on J, plus 11 bases between the germline ends. The germline V gene specifies SGHRS as CDR1 and YFSETQ as CDR2. Details on this clone: The antigen it binds to is not known. No per-base quality is available; no much larger clone lies one base away.

Patients with a history of autoimmune disease or receiving systemic immunosuppression were excluded from the trial. Peripheral blood for TCR sequencing was drawn from every dose cohort at baseline, at cycle 4 day 1 and at cycle 7 day 1. The samples were drawn from a first-in-human, open-label, multicenter phase I dose-escalation trial of ivuxolimab. The trial enrolled adults with locally advanced or metastatic head and neck squamous cell, hepatocellular, melanoma or renal cell carcinoma. Before TCR sequencing, CD4+ and CD8+ T cells were separately sorted from peripheral blood. To sequence the TCRbeta CDR3 region, genomic DNA was isolated from the sorted cells. The immunoSEQ Assay was used for sequencing of TCRbeta CDR3 regions. Sourced from immuneACCESS, this table was stored by TCRdb with only in-frame sequences that have V and J called. A share of the clones is absent; for the studies checked, an unresolved V gene accounts for under half, and the remainder has no known explanation. This sample comprises about 58,000 clones, 70% to 90% of them detected only once. Approximately 3% of the sample goes to the ten largest clones.

The sequence is built from TRBV5-1 and TRBJ2-5, with TRBD2 as a weak D call on 5 bases. The clonotype was recovered from an adult with an advanced solid tumor such as melanoma, head and neck, liver or kidney cancer. Sequencing used CD4+ or CD8+ T cells sorted from blood, obtained in a trial of the OX40 agonist ivuxolimab. The CDR3 region reads CASSLGGLSQETQYF. At the DNA level, the sequence is TGCGCCAGCAGCTTGGGCGGGCTTTCTCAAGAGACCCAGTACTTC.